Each of the 14 T cell receptor beta chains below was sequenced from the same sample in a study of blood T cell repertoires in COVID-19. The data were produced by immunoSEQ multiplex PCR, yet TCRdb's version contains in-frame clones alone and is incomplete. This table has more than 65,000 clones, around 90% appearing once. Sequencing was performed on peripheral blood. The receptors here all came from a woman aged 80 or over with active or convalescent COVID-19.

The rearrangement links TRBV24-1 to TRBJ1-2; D gene unclear. The CDR3 runs 14 residues. V was pared by 0 bases and J by 5 bases, with 9 bases between. CDR1 and CDR2 (germline): KGHDR, SFDVKD. DNA for the CDR3: TGTGCCACCAGTGATTTGAACTCGAATTATGGCTACACCTTC. This encodes CATSDLNSNYGYTF.

The V gene is TRBV7-8, the J gene TRBJ2-7; D is perhaps TRBD2 (6 bases). V was shortened by 5 bases and J by 11 bases, with 22 bases between the two germline ends. Germline values: CDR1 SGHVS, CDR2 FQNEAQ. This CDR3 region has 14 residues. Here the CDR3 DNA reads TGTGCCAGCAGCCCGACGGAGGGCGGGCGCTCCAAGTACTTC. It translates to CASSPTEGGRSKYF.

This sequence joins TRBV6-5 and TRBJ2-1; D perhaps matches TRBD2 (5 bases). The CDR3 covers 12 residues. Trimming took 1 base from V and 9 from J, leaving 7 bases between them. The germline gives CDR1 MNHEY, CDR2 SVGAGI. This chain's CDR3 is CASSYYGIEQFF. DNA of the CDR3: TGTGCCAGCAGTTACTACGGGATTGAGCAGTTCTTC.

The gene calls are TRBV27 and TRBJ2-3; a weak D match, TRBD2 (5 bases). V dropped 5 bases and J dropped 2 bases, with 14 bases sitting between them. Germline V gives CDR1 MNHEY, CDR2 SMNVEV (reference sequence). This CDR3 has 15 amino acids. This CDR3 is CASSRKAGVTDTQYF. The CDR3 nucleotides read TGTGCCAGCAGTCGAAAGGCCGGGGTCACAGATACGCAGTATTTT.

The chain combines TRBV6-4 with TRBJ1-6, with 7 bases lining up with TRBD1. The junction had 12 bases not matched to a gene; V was cut back by 6 bases and J by 7 bases. The CDR3 loop spans 16 amino acids. Per the germline V gene, CDR1 is MRHNA and CDR2 is SNTAGT. CDR3 sequence (DNA): TGTGCCAGCAGGCTAGACAGGGAAGGTAGGAATTCACCCCTCCACTTT. Translated, it gives CASRLDREGRNSPLHF.

The chain is built from TRBV7-2 and TRBJ2-1, with a possible D match to TRBD1 (5 bases). In germline, CDR1 is SGHTA, CDR2 FQGNSA. CDR3 length: 13 residues. V shed 3 bases and J shed 3 bases, with 6 bases lying between them. CDR3 protein: CASSFQGYNEQFF. CDR3 DNA: TGTGCCAGCAGCTTCCAGGGCTACAATGAGCAGTTCTTC.

This clone was seen a few times. CDR3 protein: CASSLVGREAYNSPLHF. CDR3 sequence (DNA): TGCGCCAGCAGCTTGGTGGGCAGGGAAGCCTATAATTCACCCCTCCACTTT. This rearrangement joins TRBV5-1 to TRBJ1-6; tentatively, D is TRBD1 (5 bases). Germline V CDR1 and CDR2: SGHRS, YFSETQ. Trimming removed 0 bases at V and 2 bases at J, with 12 bases between. This CDR3 is built from 17 residues.

This chain links TRBV19 with TRBJ2-3, with D possibly being TRBD2 (6 bases). CDR1 LNHDA and CDR2 SQIVND come from the germline V gene (reference sequence). Trimming stripped 10 bases from V and 0 bases from J, with 14 bases between. This CDR3 is 14 amino acids long. The CDR3 here is CATRISGSTDTQYF. The CDR3 DNA reads TGTGCCACCCGGATTAGCGGCAGCACAGATACGCAGTATTTT.

This rearrangement joins TRBV7-9 to TRBJ2-1; maybe TRBD1 (7 bases). Germline CDR1 SEHNR, CDR2 FQNEAQ (reference sequence). The CDR3 is 15 amino acids. With 5 bases removed from V and 0 bases from J, the gap between germline ends came to 11 bases. The CDR3 loop is CASSPGGPSYNEQFF. DNA of the CDR3: TGTGCCAGCAGCCCAGGGGGGCCCTCCTACAATGAGCAGTTCTTC.

The chain employs TRBV10-3 and TRBJ2-7; 9 nucleotides match TRBD2. Germline trimming cut 4 bases from V and 7 bases from J; bases unmatched to any gene: 8. The CDR3 runs to 14 residues. Germline CDR1 is ENHRY and CDR2 is SYGVKD. CDR3 DNA: TGTGCCATCAGTGCTGCGGGGGGGCCCAGAGAGCAGTACTTC. It is translated as CAISAAGGPREQYF.

This clone was recorded once. The CDR3 nucleotides read TGCGCCAGCACCGCTTTTCGGGGGGGACACACAGATACGCAGTATTTT. Its protein product is CASTAFRGGHTDTQYF. The chain combines TRBV23-1 with TRBJ2-3; the match to TRBD2 covers 8 bases. TRBV23-1 counts as an open reading frame of uncertain function. The CDR3 is 16 amino acids. V trimming: 7 bases; J trimming: 2 bases; junction bases outside the gene matches: 11.

The V gene is TRBV6-2 or TRBV6-3, the J gene TRBJ2-4; 8 bases map to TRBD2. V was pared by 2 bases and J by 0 bases, with 12 bases of the junction left unmatched. Looked up from germline, CDR1 is MNHEY and CDR2 is SVGEGT. The CDR3 covers 19 residues. The CDR3 loop is CASSYRVAGWPLAKNIQYF. CDR3 sequence (DNA): TGTGCCAGCAGTTACAGAGTAGCGGGGTGGCCCCTAGCCAAAAACATTCAGTACTTC.

V is TRBV9 and J is TRBJ1-2, with a tentative D call TRBD1 (6 bases). CDR1 and CDR2 (germline): SGDLS, YYNGEE. The V gene lost 0 bases and the J gene lost 4 bases, with 7 bases spanning the gap. The CDR3 spans 13 residues. The CDR3 reads CASSVEQGYGYTF. CDR3 nucleotide sequence: TGTGCCAGCAGCGTAGAACAGGGCTATGGCTACACCTTC.

The CDR3 reads CASSVYSNEKLFF. The CDR3 nucleotides are TGTGCCAGCAGCGTATATTCTAATGAAAAACTGTTTTTT. V gene TRBV6-5 combines with J gene TRBJ1-4; D remains ambiguous. Trimming left V 6 bases short and J 3 bases short, with 8 bases between. Per the germline V gene, CDR1 is MNHEY and CDR2 is SVGAGI. The CDR3 has 13 amino acids.